This T cell receptor beta chain came from a study of T cells in Graves' hyperthyroidism and ophthalmopathy. Study summary: At initial diagnosis, before any treatment had begun, peripheral blood was obtained.

Comment on this clonotype: It may be a read error: a sequence one base away is much more abundant.

The CDR3 consists of 16 residues. Looked up from germline, CDR1 is LGHNA and CDR2 is YNFKEQ. J lost 1 base, V lost 1 base, and 1 base had no gene match. Amplified regions were TCR beta CDR3 sequences from RNA transcripts. First-round RT-PCR targeting the TCR CDR3 was performed with the HTBI primer set. TCRdb ran MiXCR on the multiplex PCR reads and lists one entry per CDR3 protein. The sample carries about 600,000 distinct CDR3 sequences, roughly 15% recorded once. Ophthalmopathy patients showed a Clinical Activity Score of at least 3, NOSPECS grade of at least 4 and duration under 3 months. The chain carries TRBV4-2 and TRBJ2-2, with 9 positions matching TRBD2. Sequencing was performed on blood. The receptor's source is a woman in her thirties or forties with Graves' ophthalmopathy. This CDR3 reads CASSQGLAENTGELFF. Here the CDR3 DNA reads TGTGCCAGCAGCCAAGGACTAGCGGAGAACACCGGGGAGCTGTTTTTT.